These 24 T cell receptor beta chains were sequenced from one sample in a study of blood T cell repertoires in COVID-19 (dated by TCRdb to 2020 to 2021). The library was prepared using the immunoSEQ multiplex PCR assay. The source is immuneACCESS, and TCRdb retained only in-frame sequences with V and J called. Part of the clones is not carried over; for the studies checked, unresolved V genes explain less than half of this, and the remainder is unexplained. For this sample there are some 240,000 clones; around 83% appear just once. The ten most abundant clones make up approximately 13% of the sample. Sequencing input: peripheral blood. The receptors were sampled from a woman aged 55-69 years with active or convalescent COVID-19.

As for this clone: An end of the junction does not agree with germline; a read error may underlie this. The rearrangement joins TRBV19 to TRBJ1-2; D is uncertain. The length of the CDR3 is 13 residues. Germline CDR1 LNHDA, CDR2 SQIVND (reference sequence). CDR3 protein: CASRIGQNYGYTF. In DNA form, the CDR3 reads TGTGCCAGTAGGATAGGGCAGAACTATGGCTACACCTTC.

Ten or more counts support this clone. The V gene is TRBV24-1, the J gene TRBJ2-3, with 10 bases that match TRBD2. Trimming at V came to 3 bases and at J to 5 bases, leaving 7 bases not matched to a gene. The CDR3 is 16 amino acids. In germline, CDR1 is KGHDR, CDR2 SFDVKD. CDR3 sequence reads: CATSDRSGGARDTQYF. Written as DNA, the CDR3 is TGTGCCACCAGTGATCGAAGCGGGGGGGCCAGAGATACGCAGTATTTT.

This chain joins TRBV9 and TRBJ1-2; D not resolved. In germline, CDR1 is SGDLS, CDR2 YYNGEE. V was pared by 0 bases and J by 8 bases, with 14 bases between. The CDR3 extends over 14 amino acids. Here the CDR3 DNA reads TGTGCCAGCAGCGTAGGATTCGGGGTGAGGGGCTACACCTTC. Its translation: CASSVGFGVRGYTF.

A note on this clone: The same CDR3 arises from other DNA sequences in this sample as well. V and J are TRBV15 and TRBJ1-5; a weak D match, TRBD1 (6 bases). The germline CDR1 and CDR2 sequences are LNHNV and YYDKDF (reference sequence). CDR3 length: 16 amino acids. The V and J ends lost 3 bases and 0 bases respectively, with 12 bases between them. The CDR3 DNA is TGTGCCACCAGCAGGGACAGAGACTATAGCAATCAGCCCCAGCATTTT. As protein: CATSRDRDYSNQPQHF.

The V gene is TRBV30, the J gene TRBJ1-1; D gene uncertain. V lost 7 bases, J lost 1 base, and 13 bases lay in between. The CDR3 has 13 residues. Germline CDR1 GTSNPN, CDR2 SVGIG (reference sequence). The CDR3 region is CAFKWASNTEAFF. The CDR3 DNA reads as TGTGCCTTTAAATGGGCTTCGAACACTGAAGCTTTCTTT.

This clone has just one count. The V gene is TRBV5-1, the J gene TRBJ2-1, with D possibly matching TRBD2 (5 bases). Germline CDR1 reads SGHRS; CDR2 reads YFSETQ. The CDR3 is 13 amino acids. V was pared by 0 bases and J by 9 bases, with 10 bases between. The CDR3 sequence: CASSLVLAAEQFF. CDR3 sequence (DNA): TGCGCCAGCAGCTTGGTTCTAGCTGCTGAGCAGTTCTTC.

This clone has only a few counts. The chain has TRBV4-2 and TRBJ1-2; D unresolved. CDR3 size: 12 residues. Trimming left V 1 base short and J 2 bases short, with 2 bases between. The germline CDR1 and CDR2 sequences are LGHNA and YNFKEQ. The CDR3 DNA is TGTGCCAGCAGCCAAGCAAACTATGGCTACACCTTC. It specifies CASSQANYGYTF.

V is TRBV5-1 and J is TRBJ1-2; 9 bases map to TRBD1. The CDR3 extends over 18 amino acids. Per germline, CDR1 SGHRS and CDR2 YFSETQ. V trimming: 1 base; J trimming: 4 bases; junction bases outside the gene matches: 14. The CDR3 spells CASSLLPPTGGASYGYTF. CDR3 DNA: TGCGCCAGCAGCTTGTTGCCCCCCACAGGGGGCGCTTCCTATGGCTACACCTTC.

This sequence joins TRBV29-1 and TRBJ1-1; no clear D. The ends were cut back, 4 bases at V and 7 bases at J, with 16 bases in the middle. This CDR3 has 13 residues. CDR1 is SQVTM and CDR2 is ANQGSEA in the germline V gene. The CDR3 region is CSVGGIGMGEAFF. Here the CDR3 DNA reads TGCAGCGTTGGAGGGATAGGGATGGGTGAAGCTTTCTTT.

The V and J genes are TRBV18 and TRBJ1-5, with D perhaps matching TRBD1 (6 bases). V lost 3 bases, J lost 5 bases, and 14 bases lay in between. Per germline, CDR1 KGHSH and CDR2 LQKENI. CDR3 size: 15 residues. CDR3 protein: CASSPRQGLDQPQHF. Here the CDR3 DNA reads TGTGCCAGCTCACCCCGGCAGGGGTTGGATCAGCCCCAGCATTTT.

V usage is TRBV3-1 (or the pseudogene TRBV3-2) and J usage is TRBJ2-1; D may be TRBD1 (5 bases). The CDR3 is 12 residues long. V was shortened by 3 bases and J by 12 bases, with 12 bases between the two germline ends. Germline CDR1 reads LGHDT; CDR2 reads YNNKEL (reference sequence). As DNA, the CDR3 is TGTGCCAGCAGCCAGGGTGGGGCTAGGCAGTTCTTC. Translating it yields CASSQGGARQFF.

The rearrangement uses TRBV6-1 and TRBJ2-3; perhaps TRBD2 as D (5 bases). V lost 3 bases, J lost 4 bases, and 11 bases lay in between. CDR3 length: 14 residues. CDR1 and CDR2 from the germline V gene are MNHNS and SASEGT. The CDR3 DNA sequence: TGTGCCAGCAGTGAGGCGATGGGAGCAGATACGCAGTATTTT. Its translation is CASSEAMGADTQYF.

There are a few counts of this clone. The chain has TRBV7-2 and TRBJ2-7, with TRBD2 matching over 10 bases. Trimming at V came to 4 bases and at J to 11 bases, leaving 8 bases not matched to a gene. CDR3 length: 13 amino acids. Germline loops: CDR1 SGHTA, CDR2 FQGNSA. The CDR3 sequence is CASSSPFSGGKYF. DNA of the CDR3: TGTGCCAGCAGCTCCCCTTTTAGCGGGGGGAAGTACTTC.

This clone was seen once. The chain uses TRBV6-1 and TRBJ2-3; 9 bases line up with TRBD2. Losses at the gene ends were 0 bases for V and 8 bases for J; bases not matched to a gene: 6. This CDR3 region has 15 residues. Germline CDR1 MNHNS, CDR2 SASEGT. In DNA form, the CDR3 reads TGTGCCAGCAGTGAAGCGGCGGGGGGGCCGGGTACGCAGTATTTT. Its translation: CASSEAAGGPGTQYF.

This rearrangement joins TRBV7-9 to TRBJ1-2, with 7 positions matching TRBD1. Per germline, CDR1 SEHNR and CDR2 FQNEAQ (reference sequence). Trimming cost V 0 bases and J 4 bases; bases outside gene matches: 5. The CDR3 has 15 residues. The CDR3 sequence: CASSLAVQGGYGYTF. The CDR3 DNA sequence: TGTGCCAGCAGCTTAGCTGTCCAGGGGGGCTATGGCTACACCTTC. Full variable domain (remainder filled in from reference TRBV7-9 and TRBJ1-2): DTGVSQNPRHKITKRGQNVTFRCDPISEHNRLYWYRQTLGQGPEFLTYFQNEAQLEKSRLLSDRFSAERPKGSFSTLEIQRTEQGDSAMYLCASSLAVQGGYGYTFGSGTRLTVV.

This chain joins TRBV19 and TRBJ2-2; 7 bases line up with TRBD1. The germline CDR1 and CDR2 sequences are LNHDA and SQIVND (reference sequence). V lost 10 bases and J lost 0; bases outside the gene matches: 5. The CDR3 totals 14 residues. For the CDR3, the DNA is TGTGCCACCTCGGGACAGTCGAACACCGGGGAGCTGTTTTTT. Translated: CATSGQSNTGELFF.

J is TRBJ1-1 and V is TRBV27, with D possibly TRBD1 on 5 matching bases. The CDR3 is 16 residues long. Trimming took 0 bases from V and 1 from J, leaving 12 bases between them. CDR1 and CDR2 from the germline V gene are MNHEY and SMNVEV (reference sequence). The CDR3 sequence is CASSLSWGAKNTEAFF. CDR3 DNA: TGTGCCAGCAGTTTATCCTGGGGCGCGAAGAACACTGAAGCTTTCTTT.

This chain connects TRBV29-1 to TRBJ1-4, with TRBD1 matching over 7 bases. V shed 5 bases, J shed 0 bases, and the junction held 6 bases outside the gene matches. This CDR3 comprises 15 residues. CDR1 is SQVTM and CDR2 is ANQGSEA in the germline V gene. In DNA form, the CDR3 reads TGCAGCGTTCGGACAGGACGAGCAACTAATGAAAAACTGTTTTTT. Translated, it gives CSVRTGRATNEKLFF.

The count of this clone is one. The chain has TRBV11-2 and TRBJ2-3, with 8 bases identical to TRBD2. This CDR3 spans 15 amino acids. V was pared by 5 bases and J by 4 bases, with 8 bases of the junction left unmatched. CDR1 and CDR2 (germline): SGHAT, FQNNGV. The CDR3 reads CASSQAGGRADTQYF. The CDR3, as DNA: TGTGCCAGCAGCCAGGCGGGGGGAAGGGCAGATACGCAGTATTTT.

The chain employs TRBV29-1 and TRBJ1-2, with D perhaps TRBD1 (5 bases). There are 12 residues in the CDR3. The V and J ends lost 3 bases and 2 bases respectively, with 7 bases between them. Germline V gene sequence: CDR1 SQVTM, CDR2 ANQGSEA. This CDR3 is CSVEDTNYGYTF. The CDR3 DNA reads TGCAGCGTTGAGGACACCAACTATGGCTACACCTTC.

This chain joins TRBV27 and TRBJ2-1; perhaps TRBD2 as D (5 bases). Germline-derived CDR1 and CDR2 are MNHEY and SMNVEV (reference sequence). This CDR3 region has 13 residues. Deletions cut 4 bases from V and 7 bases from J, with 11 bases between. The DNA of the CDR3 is TGTGCCAGCAGTTCCTCCCGCGGGAATGAGCAGTTCTTC. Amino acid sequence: CASSSSRGNEQFF.

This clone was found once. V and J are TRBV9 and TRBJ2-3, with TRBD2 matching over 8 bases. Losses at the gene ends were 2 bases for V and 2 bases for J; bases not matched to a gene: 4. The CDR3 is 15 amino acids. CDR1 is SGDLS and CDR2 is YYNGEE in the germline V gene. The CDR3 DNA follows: TGTGCCAGCAGCGTGTCTAGCGGGCCCACAGATACGCAGTATTTT. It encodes CASSVSSGPTDTQYF.

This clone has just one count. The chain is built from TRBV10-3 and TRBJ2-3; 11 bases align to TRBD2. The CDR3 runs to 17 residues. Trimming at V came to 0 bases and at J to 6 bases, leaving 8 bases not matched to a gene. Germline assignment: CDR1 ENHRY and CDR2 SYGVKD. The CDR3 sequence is CAISESLASGRMDTQYF. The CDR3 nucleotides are TGTGCCATCAGTGAGTCACTTGCTAGCGGGAGGATGGATACGCAGTATTTT.

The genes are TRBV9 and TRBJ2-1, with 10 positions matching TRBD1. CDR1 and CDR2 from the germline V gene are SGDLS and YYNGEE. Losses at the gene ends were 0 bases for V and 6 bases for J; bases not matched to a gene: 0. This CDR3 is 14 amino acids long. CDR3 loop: CASSVGTGGNEQFF. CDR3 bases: TGTGCCAGCAGCGTAGGGACAGGGGGCAATGAGCAGTTCTTC. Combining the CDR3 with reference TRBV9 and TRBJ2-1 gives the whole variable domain DSGVTQTPKHLITATGQRVTLRCSPRSGDLSVYWYQQSLDQGLQFLIQYYNGEERAKGNILERFSAQQFPDLHSELNLSSLELGDSALYFCASSVGTGGNEQFFGPGTRLTVL.